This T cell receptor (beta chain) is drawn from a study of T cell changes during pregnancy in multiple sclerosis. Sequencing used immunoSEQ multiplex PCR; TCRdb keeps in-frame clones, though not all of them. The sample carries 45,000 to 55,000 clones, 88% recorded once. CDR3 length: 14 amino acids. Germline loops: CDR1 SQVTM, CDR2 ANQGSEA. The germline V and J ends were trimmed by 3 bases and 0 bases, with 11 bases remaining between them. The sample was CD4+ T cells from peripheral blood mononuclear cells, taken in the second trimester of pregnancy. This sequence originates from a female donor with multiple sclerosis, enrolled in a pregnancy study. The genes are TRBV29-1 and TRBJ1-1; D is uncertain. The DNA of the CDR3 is TGCAGCGTTGACTCGCCAGAAGTGAACACTGAAGCTTTCTTT. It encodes CSVDSPEVNTEAFF. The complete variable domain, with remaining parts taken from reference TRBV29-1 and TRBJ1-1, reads SAVISQKPSRDICQRGTSLTIQCQVDSQVTMMFWYRQQPGQSLTLIATANQGSEATYESGFVIDKFPISRPNLTFSTLTVSNMSPEDSSIYLCSVDSPEVNTEAFFGQGTRLTVV.